This T cell receptor beta chain was sequenced for a study of T cell changes during pregnancy in multiple sclerosis. This clone was observed a single time. Profiling relied on immunoSEQ multiplex PCR, and the TCRdb table lists in-frame clones only, not all of them. Found here are around 70,000 clones, more than 80% of them singletons; the top ten hold 0.86%. The CDR3 covers 13 residues. V gave up 3 bases and J gave up 8 bases, with 11 bases separating them. Germline CDR1 MGHDK, CDR2 SYGVNS. The specimen comprised peripheral blood, sampled in the second trimester of pregnancy. The TCR comes from a female donor with multiple sclerosis, enrolled in a pregnancy study. The genes are TRBV25-1 and TRBJ2-1; no firm D call. CDR3 amino acids: CASSEAARDEQFF. CDR3 bases: TGTGCCAGCAGTGAGGCAGCCCGGGATGAGCAGTTCTTC. Looking up the rest from reference TRBV25-1 and TRBJ2-1 gives the full variable domain: EADIYQTPRYLVIGTGKKITLECSQTMGHDKMYWYQQDPGMELHLIHYSYGVNSTEKGDLSSESTVSRIRTEHFPLTLESARPSHTSQYLCASSEAARDEQFFGPGTRLTVL.